This entry is about one T cell receptor (beta chain). The data stem from a study of blood T cell repertoires in COVID-19. The assay was immunoSEQ multiplex PCR, and TCRdb's table has in-frame clones only and misses some. The table records over 150,000 clones, roughly 87% of them present only once. The sequencing sample was made of PBMCs or T cells enriched from blood (not recorded which). This clonotype was obtained from a woman younger than 45 who had recovered from COVID-19.

CDR3 residues: CASSPVETLLRGTEAFF. The CDR3 DNA is TGTGCCAGCTCACCGGTCGAGACCTTGCTCCGGGGCACTGAAGCTTTCTTT. The rearrangement uses TRBV18 and TRBJ1-1; the D is unclear. The germline CDR1 and CDR2 sequences are KGHSH and LQKENI. Trimming took off 3 bases at V and 4 bases at J, with 21 bases between the two ends. The CDR3 runs 17 residues.